These 14 T cell receptor beta chains originate from one sample sequenced in a study of blood T cell repertoires in COVID-19. Clones were read by immunoSEQ multiplex PCR, and TCRdb kept only the in-frame ones, dropping some. The sample shows 200,000 to 250,000 clones, about 78% of them seen only once. Sequencing used peripheral blood. The receptor set was obtained from a woman in her seventies with acute or convalescent COVID-19.

V is TRBV5-1 and J is TRBJ2-5; no clear D. The germline V gene encodes CDR1 SGHRS and CDR2 YFSETQ. This CDR3 spans 13 amino acids. V was shortened by 2 bases and J by 3 bases, with 8 bases between the two germline ends. The CDR3 coding sequence is TGCGCCAGCAGCTTTATAACGGAAGAGACCCAGTACTTC. Translating it yields CASSFITEETQYF.

This chain connects TRBV9 to TRBJ1-4; 7 nucleotides match TRBD1. V lost 4 bases and J lost 8; bases outside the gene matches: 11. Germline values: CDR1 SGDLS, CDR2 YYNGEE. CDR3 size: 15 residues. Written as DNA, the CDR3 is TGTGCCAGCAGCCTCCGACAGGGCCCGGAGGAAAAACTGTTTTTT. Protein product: CASSLRQGPEEKLFF.

The gene calls are TRBV5-1 and TRBJ2-7; tentative D call: TRBD2 (5 bases). The CDR3 totals 14 residues. V lost 0 bases and J lost 0, with 7 bases in between. Germline V gene data show CDR1 as SGHRS and CDR2 as YFSETQ. The CDR3 DNA reads as TGCGCCAGCAGCTTGGTGGGGAGCTCCTACGAGCAGTACGTC. Translating gives CASSLVGSSYEQYV.

This clone has only a few counts. This sequence joins TRBV11-3 and TRBJ2-1; 7 nucleotides line up with TRBD2. V trimming: 4 bases; J trimming: 0 bases; junction bases outside the gene matches: 3. This CDR3 is built from 15 residues. CDR1 is SGHNT and CDR2 is YENEEA in the germline V gene. The CDR3 here is CASSSGGSSYNEQFF. The CDR3 DNA sequence: TGTGCCAGCAGCTCGGGGGGAAGCTCCTACAATGAGCAGTTCTTC.

This clone was observed many times. V usage is TRBV2 and J usage is TRBJ1-2; 7 positions agree with TRBD1. The germline CDR1 and CDR2 sequences are SNHLY and FYNNEI. There are 14 residues in the CDR3. V shed 7 bases and J 2 bases; nucleotides not matched to a gene: 7. CDR3 sequence (DNA): TGTGCCAGCACTGCAGACAGGGCAAACTATGGCTACACCTTC. Amino acid sequence: CASTADRANYGYTF.

The rearrangement uses TRBV5-5 and TRBJ2-2; D is unresolved. Germline lookup yields CDR1 SGHKS and CDR2 YYEKEE (reference sequence). The V gene lost 3 bases and the J gene lost 6 bases, with 12 bases spanning the gap. This CDR3 is built from 14 residues. This CDR3 reads CASSYRDRAGELFF. The CDR3, as DNA: TGTGCCAGCAGCTACCGAGACCGGGCCGGGGAGCTGTTTTTT. Filled out from reference TRBV5-5 and TRBJ2-2, the complete variable domain reads DAGVTQSPTHLIKTRGQQVTLRCSPISGHKSVSWYQQVLGQGPQFIFQYYEKEERGRGNFPDRFSARQFPNYSSELNVNALLLGDSALYLCASSYRDRAGELFFGEGSRLTVL.

This clone showed up just a few times. This chain uses TRBV5-4 with TRBJ1-6; 7 bases map to TRBD1. This CDR3 region has 14 residues. Per the germline V gene, CDR1 is SGHNT and CDR2 is YYREEE (reference sequence). V shed 0 bases, J shed 6 bases, and the junction held 0 bases outside the gene matches. This CDR3 reads CASSLDRGNSPLHF. The CDR3 DNA is TGTGCCAGCAGCTTGGACAGGGGTAATTCACCCCTCCACTTT.

This clone showed up just a few times. The chain carries TRBV7-3 and TRBJ2-1, with TRBD2 matching over 8 bases. Trimming cost V 3 bases and J 5 bases; bases outside gene matches: 3. Germline CDR1 is SGHTA and CDR2 is FQGTGA. The CDR3 contains 14 residues. The CDR3 region is CASSFGGAHNEQFF. The CDR3 bases are TGTGCCAGCAGCTTCGGGGGGGCCCACAATGAGCAGTTCTTC.

For the CDR3, the DNA is TGTGCCAGCAGTGAACCGGGACAGGACCTAAAGCAGTACGTC. It yields the protein CASSEPGQDLKQYV. The V call is TRBV2, the J call TRBJ2-7; 8 bases map to TRBD1. The V gene's germline CDR1 is SNHLY and CDR2 FYNNEI. V shed 2 bases, J shed 8 bases, and the junction held 8 bases outside the gene matches. The CDR3 has 14 amino acids.

This chain uses TRBV5-6 with TRBJ1-4; D may be TRBD1 (6 bases). Germline V gives CDR1 SGHDT, CDR2 YYEEEE. The CDR3 has 14 residues. V dropped 0 bases and J dropped 8 bases, with 11 bases sitting between them. CDR3: CASSLGDRREKLFF. The CDR3 region has the DNA TGTGCCAGCAGCTTGGGTGACAGGAGGGAAAAACTGTTTTTT.

V and J are TRBV24-1 and TRBJ2-7, with D perhaps TRBD2 (7 bases). Per the germline V gene, CDR1 is KGHDR and CDR2 is SFDVKD. Trimming shortened V by 4 bases and J by 6 bases, and 12 bases separated the two germline ends. The CDR3 sequence is 13 residues long. The CDR3 is CATSERGRGEQYF. The CDR3 DNA is TGTGCCACCAGTGAGAGGGGGAGGGGCGAGCAGTACTTC.

The CDR3 bases are TGTGCCACGAAGGGAACAGGGTCTTTTCCACCTTATAATTCACCCCTCCACTTT. Translating gives CATKGTGSFPPYNSPLHF. The chain is built from TRBV10-3 and TRBJ1-6; maybe TRBD1 (6 bases). V was cut by 10 bases and J by 4 bases, with 26 bases left in between. Germline CDR1 reads ENHRY; CDR2 reads SYGVKD. The CDR3 runs to 18 residues.

The V gene is TRBV9, the J gene TRBJ1-1; 9 bases agree with TRBD1. Per germline, CDR1 SGDLS and CDR2 YYNGEE. This CDR3 has 15 residues. The junction had 4 bases not matched to a gene; V was cut back by 3 bases and J by 1 base. The CDR3 region is CASSAGQGRNTEAFF. The CDR3, as DNA: TGTGCCAGCAGCGCCGGACAGGGGAGGAACACTGAAGCTTTCTTT.

The gene calls are TRBV6-5 and TRBJ2-2, with D possibly being TRBD1 (5 bases). The germline V and J ends were trimmed by 8 bases and 3 bases, with 13 bases remaining between them. Germline loops: CDR1 MNHEY, CDR2 SVGAGI. There are 14 residues in the CDR3. CDR3 in amino acids: CASRPDTDTGELFF. The CDR3 bases are TGTGCCAGCCGTCCGGACACCGACACCGGGGAGCTGTTTTTT.